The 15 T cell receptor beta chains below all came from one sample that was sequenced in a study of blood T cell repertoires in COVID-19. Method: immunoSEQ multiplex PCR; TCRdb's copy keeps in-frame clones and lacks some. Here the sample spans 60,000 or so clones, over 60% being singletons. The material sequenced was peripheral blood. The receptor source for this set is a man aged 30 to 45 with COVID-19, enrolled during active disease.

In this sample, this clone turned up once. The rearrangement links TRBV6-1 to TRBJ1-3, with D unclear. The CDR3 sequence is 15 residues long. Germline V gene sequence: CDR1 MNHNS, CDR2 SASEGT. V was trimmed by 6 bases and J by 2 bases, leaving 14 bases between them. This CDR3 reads CASRQSRLAGNTIYF. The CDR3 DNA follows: TGTGCCAGCAGACAGTCCAGGTTAGCTGGAAACACCATATATTTT.

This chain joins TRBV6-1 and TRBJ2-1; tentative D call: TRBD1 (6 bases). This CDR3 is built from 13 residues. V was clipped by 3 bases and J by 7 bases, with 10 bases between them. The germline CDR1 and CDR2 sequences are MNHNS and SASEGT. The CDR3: CASSDDGQNEQFF. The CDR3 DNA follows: TGTGCCAGCAGTGACGACGGACAGAATGAGCAGTTCTTC.

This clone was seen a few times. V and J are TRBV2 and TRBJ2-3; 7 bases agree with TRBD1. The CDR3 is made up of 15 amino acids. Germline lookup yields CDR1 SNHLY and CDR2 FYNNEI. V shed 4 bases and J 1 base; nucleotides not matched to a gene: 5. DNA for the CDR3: TGTGCCAGCAGTGGGGGACAGTCCGGCACAGATACGCAGTATTTT. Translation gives CASSGGQSGTDTQYF. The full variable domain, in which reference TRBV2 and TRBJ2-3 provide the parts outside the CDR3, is EPEVTQTPSHQVTQMGQEVILRCVPISNHLYFYWYRQILGQKVEFLVSFYNNEISEKSEIFDDQFSVERPDGSNFTLKIRSTKLEDSAMYFCASSGGQSGTDTQYFGPGTRLTVL.

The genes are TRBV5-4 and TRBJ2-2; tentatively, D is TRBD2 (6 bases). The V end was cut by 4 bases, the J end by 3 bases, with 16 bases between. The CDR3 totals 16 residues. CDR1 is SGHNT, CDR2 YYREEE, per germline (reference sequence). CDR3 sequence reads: CASSRGGAGHTGELFF. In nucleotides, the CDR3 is TGTGCCAGCAGCCGGGGAGGAGCTGGCCACACCGGGGAGCTGTTTTTT.

CDR3 DNA: TGCGCCAGCAGCCAAGCCGGAGATTATGGCTACACCTTC. Translated, it gives CASSQAGDYGYTF. The chain uses TRBV4-3 and TRBJ1-2; D remains ambiguous. CDR3 length: 13 amino acids. Germline CDR1 and CDR2: LGHNA and YSLEER. V lost 1 base to trimming and J lost 5 bases, with 8 bases between them.

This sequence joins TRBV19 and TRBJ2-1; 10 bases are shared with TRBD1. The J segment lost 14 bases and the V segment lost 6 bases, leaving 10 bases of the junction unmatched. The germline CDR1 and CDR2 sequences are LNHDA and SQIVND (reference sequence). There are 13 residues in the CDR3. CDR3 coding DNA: TGTGCCAGTAGGAACAATGGGGGGACAGGGGAGTTCTTC. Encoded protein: CASRNNGGTGEFF.

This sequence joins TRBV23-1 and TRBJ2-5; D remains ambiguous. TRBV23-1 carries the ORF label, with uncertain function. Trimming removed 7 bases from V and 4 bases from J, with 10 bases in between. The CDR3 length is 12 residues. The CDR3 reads CASMAVRETQYF. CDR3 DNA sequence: TGCGCCAGCATGGCGGTACGAGAGACCCAGTACTTC.

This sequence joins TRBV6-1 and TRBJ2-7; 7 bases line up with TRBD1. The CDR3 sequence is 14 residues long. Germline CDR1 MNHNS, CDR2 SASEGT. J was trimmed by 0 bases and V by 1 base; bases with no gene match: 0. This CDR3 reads CASSEGDSSYEQYF. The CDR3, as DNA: TGTGCCAGCAGTGAAGGGGACAGCTCCTACGAGCAGTACTTC.

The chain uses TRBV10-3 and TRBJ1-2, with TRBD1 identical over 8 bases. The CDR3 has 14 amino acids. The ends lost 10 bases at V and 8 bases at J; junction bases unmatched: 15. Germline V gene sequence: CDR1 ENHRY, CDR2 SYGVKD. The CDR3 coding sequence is TGTGCCACCCTTTTCCGCTTACAGGGGGAAGGCTACACCTTC. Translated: CATLFRLQGEGYTF.

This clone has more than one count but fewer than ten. CDR3 bases: TGTGCCATCAGACCTCGACTAGCGGGATATAGCACAGATACGCAGTATTTT. Amino acids: CAIRPRLAGYSTDTQYF. The J gene is TRBJ2-3, the V gene TRBV10-3, with TRBD2 identical over 11 bases. This CDR3 comprises 17 residues. J gave up 0 bases and V 6 bases, and 8 bases lay outside the gene matches. Per germline, CDR1 ENHRY and CDR2 SYGVKD.

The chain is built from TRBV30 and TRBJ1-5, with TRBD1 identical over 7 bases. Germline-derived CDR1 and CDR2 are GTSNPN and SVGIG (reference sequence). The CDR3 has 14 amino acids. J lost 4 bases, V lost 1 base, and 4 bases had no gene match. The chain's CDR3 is CAWSAGQPNQPQHF. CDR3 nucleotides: TGTGCCTGGAGTGCGGGACAGCCTAATCAGCCCCAGCATTTT.

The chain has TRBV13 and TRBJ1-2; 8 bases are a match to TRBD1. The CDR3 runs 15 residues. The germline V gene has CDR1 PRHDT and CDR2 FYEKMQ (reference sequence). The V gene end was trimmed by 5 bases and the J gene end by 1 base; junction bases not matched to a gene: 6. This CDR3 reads CASSPRTGYNYGYTF. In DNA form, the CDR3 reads TGTGCCAGCAGCCCCCGGACAGGGTATAACTATGGCTACACCTTC.

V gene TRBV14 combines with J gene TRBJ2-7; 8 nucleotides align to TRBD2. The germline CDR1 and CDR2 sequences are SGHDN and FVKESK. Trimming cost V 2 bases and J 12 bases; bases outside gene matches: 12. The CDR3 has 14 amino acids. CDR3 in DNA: TGTGCCAGCAGCCAAACTAGGACTAGCCAAGGTCTGTACTTC. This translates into CASSQTRTSQGLYF.

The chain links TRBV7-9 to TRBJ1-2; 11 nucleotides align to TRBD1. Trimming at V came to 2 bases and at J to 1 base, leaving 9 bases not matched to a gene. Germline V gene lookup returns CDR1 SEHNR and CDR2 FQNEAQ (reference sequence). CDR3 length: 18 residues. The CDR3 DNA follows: TGTGCCAGCAGCTTAACCGGGACAGGGGGGTCGGTTAACTATGGCTACACCTTC. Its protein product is CASSLTGTGGSVNYGYTF.

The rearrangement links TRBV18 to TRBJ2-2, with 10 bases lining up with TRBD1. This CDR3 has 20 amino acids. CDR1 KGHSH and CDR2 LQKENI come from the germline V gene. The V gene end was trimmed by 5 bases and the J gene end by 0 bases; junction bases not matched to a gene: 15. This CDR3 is CASSIRDRGPSVSNTGELFF. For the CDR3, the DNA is TGTGCCAGCTCAATCCGGGACAGGGGACCGTCGGTATCGAACACCGGGGAGCTGTTTTTT.